The rows below give T cell receptor beta chains drawn from one sample of a study of cytomegalovirus exposure and HLA in healthy donors. Assay: immunoSEQ multiplex PCR; the TCRdb copy retains only in-frame clones and omits some. In the table there are 160,000 or so clones, roughly 88% of which are singletons. Material: PBMCs. The receptors shown here come from a man aged 45-60 years in good health and CMV-seropositive. The CDR3 runs from the conserved cysteine through the conserved F or W. Each record gives: D gene, V gene, J gene, clone size, CDR3 DNA, CDR3 protein. The D gene is left open where the match is weak. Rows give clone size only sometimes, using once, few, many, or a class for an expanded clone.

>TRBD2|TRBV13|TRBJ2-1|NA
TGTGCCAGCAGCTTAACGGCTAGCGGGCGCGATGAGCAGTTCTTC
CASSLTASGRDEQFF
>NA|TRBV14|TRBJ2-1|NA
TGTGCCAGCAGTTACCTATATAATGAGCAGTTCTTC
CASSYLYNEQFF
>NA|TRBV7-6|TRBJ2-5|few
TGTGCCAGCAGCTTAGATGCCGGAGGTGAACTGGAGACCCAGTACTTC
CASSLDAGGELETQYF
>NA|TRBV27|TRBJ2-7|NA
TGTGCCAGCAGTTATGACAGTACCTACGAGCAGTACTTC
CASSYDSTYEQYF
>NA|TRBV6-5|TRBJ1-4|NA
TGTGCCAGCTCCCGACAAGGGGGTAATGAAAAACTGTTTTTT
CASSRQGGNEKLFF
>TRBD1|TRBV11-2|TRBJ1-5|few
TGTGCCAGCAGCTTAGAGTCGACAGGGGGCGAGCCCCAGCATTTT
CASSLESTGGEPQHF
>TRBD2|TRBV19|TRBJ2-7|once
TGTGCCAGTAGTATCCAGCGGGGGGGCATATACGAGCGGTACTTC
CASSIQRGGIYERYF
>NA|TRBV5-1|TRBJ1-5|NA
TGCGCCAGCAGCTCGGGGGGGACCAATCAGCCCCAGCATTTT
CASSSGGTNQPQHF
>TRBD1|TRBV5-6|TRBJ1-4|NA
TGTGCCAGCAGCTATACCGGGACAGGACGTGAAAAACTGTTTTTT
CASSYTGTGREKLFF
>NA|TRBV9|TRBJ1-1|NA
TGTGCCAGCAGCGCCGCGTCCCTCAACACTGAAGCTTTCTTT
CASSAASLNTEAFF